This TCR beta chain was identified during a study of blood T cells in healthy people across ages. Study observations and caveats: Possibly confounding the expanded clonotype changes was the fact that donor CMV status was unknown. Naive CD4+ cells and diversity were both higher in long-lived donors than in aged donors.

V gave up 6 bases and J gave up 4 bases, with 10 bases separating them. Germline CDR1 and CDR2: SQVTM and ANQGSEA. The CDR3 has 13 residues. The second PCR ran about 6 to 11 cycles with a sample-barcoded 5' primer and J-beta primers. A single record per CDR3 protein comes from TCRdb applying MiXCR to the 5' RACE reads. The table records approximately 1.5 million distinct CDR3 sequences, about 35% of them present only once. This clonotype appeared many times. Its antigen is unknown. This chain links TRBV29-1 with TRBJ2-6; D may be TRBD1 (5 bases). This clonotype was sampled from a woman aged 25 to 45 in good health. Sequencing used blood. The chain's CDR3 is CSVTGSGANVLTF. As DNA, the CDR3 is TGCAGCGTCACAGGCTCCGGGGCCAACGTCCTGACTTTC.